The clone carrying this T cell receptor (beta chain) was seen a handful of times. This sample was included in a study of blood T cell repertoires in COVID-19. Looking at the study overall: PBMCs, B-cell-depleted T cells, or T cells were the source of the cDNA or gDNA that made up the material.

The CDR3 is 13 amino acids. Germline CDR1 is SNHLY and CDR2 is FYNNEI. Between the trimmed V and J ends, which lost 3 bases and 8 bases, there was a span of 8 bases. Per the authors' pipeline: Amplification from reference gene primers served as the basis for estimated nucleated cell counts. Clones were read by immunoSEQ multiplex PCR, and TCRdb kept only the in-frame ones, dropping some. V, J and clone size are taken as reported in that table, and D and trimming were inferred from the DNA itself. The table has about 17,000 clones, about 90% seen once. Sequencing used peripheral blood. The source is a man between 60 and 70 years old with active COVID-19. The rearrangement uses TRBV2 and TRBJ1-6; tentatively, D is TRBD1 (6 bases). CDR3 loop: CASSEDSHSPLHF. DNA for the CDR3: TGTGCCAGCAGTGAGGACAGCCATTCACCCCTCCACTTT. Drawing the rest from reference TRBV2 and TRBJ1-6, the complete variable domain is EPEVTQTPSHQVTQMGQEVILRCVPISNHLYFYWYRQILGQKVEFLVSFYNNEISEKSEIFDDQFSVERPDGSNFTLKIRSTKLEDSAMYFCASSEDSHSPLHFGNGTRLTVT.